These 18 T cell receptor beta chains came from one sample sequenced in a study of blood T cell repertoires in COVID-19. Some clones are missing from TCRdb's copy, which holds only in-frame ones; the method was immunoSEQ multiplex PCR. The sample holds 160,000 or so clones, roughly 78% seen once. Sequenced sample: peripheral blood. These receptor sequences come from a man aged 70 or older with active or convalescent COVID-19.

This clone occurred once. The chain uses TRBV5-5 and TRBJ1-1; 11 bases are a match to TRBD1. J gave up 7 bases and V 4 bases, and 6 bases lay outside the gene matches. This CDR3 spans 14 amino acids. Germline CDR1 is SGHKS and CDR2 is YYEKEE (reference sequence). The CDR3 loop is CASSRDRGYSEAFF. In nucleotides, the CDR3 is TGTGCCAGCAGCCGGGACAGGGGGTACAGTGAAGCTTTCTTT.

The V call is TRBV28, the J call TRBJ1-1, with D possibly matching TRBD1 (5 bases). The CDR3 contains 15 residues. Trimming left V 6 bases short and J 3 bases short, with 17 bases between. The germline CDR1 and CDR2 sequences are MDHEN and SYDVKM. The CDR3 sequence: CASSLGSRDDTEAFF. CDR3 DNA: TGTGCCAGCAGCCTGGGATCCAGGGATGACACTGAAGCTTTCTTT.

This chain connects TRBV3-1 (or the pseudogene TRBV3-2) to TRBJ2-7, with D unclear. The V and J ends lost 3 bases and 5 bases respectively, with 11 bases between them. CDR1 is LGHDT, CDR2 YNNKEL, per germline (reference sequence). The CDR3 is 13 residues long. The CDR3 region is CASSHGSANEQYF. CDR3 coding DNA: TGTGCCAGCAGCCACGGTTCCGCTAACGAGCAGTACTTC.

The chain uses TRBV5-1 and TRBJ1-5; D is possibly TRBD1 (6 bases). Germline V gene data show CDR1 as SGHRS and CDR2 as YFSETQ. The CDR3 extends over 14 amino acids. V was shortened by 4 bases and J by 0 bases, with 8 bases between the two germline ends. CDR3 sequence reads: CASSPDSSNQPQHF. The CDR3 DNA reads TGCGCCAGCAGCCCGGACAGTAGCAATCAGCCCCAGCATTTT.

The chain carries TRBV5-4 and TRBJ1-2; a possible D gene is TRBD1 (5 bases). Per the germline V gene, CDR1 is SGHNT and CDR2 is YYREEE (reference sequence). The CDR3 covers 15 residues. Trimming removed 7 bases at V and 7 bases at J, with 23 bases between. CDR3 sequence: CASFLAGGGYSGYTF. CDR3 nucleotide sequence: TGTGCCAGCTTCTTGGCCGGGGGAGGCTATTCTGGCTACACCTTC. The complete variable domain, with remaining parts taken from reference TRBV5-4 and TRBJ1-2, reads ETGVTQSPTHLIKTRGQQVTLRCSSQSGHNTVSWYQQALGQGPQFIFQYYREEENGRGNFPPRFSGLQFPNYSSELNVNALELDDSALYLCASFLAGGGYSGYTFGSGTRLTVV.

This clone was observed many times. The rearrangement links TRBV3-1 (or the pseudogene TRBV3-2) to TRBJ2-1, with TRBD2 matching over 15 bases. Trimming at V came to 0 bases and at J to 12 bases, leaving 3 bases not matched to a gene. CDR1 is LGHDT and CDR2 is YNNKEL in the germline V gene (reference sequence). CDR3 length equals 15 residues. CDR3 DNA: TGTGCCAGCAGCCAAGATCCGGGACTAGCGGGGGGGCAGTTCTTC. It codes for CASSQDPGLAGGQFF.

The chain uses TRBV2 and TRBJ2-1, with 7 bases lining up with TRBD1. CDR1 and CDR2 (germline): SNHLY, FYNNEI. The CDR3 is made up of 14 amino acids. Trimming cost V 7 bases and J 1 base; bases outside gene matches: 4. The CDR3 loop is CASKTGLSYNEQFF. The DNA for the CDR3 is TGTGCCAGCAAGACAGGGTTATCCTACAATGAGCAGTTCTTC.

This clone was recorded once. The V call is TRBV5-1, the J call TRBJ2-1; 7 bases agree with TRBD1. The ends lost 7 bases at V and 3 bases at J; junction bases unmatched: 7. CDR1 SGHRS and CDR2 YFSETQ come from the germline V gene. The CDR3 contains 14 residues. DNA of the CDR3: TGCGCCAGCTACAGGGGAGAGAACTACAATGAGCAGTTCTTC. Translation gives CASYRGENYNEQFF.

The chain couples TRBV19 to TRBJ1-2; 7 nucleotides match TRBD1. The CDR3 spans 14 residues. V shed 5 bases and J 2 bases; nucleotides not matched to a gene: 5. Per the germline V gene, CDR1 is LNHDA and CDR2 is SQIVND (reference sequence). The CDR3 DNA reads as TGTGCCAGTAGTCCGACAGGGTTAAACTATGGCTACACCTTC. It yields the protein CASSPTGLNYGYTF.

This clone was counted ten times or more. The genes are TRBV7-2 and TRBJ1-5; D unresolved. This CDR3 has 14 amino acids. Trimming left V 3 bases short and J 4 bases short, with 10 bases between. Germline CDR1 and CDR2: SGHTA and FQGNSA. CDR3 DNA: TGTGCCAGCAGCTTTTTCGGTCGGAATCAGCCCCAGCATTTT. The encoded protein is CASSFFGRNQPQHF. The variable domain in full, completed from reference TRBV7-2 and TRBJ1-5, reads GAGVSQSPSNKVTEKGKDVELRCDPISGHTALYWYRQSLGQGLEFLIYFQGNSAPDKSGLPSDRFSAERTGGSVSTLTIQRTQQEDSAVYLCASSFFGRNQPQHFGDGTRLSIL.

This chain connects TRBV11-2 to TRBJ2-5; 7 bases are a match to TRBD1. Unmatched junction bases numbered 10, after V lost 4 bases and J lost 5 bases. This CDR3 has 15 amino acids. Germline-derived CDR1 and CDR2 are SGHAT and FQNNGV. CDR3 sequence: CASSSSTGPGETQYF. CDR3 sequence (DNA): TGTGCCAGCAGCTCCTCGACAGGGCCCGGCGAGACCCAGTACTTC.

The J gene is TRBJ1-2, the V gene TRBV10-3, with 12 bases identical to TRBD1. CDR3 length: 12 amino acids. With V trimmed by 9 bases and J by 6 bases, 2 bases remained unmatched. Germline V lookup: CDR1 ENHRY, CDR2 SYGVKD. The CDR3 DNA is TGTGCCATAGGGACAGGGGGCGATGGCTACACCTTC. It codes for CAIGTGGDGYTF.

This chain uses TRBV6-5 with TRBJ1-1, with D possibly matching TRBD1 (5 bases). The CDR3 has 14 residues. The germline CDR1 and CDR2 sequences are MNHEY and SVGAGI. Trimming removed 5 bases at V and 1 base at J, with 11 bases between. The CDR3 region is CASSINTGNTEAFF. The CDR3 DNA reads TGTGCCAGCAGTATCAATACAGGGAACACTGAAGCTTTCTTT.

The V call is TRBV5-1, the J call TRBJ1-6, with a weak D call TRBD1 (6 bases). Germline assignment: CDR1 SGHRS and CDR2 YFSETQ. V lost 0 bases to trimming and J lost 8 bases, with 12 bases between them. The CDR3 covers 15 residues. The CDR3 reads CASSLGQELDSPLHF. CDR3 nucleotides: TGCGCCAGCAGCTTGGGACAGGAGTTGGATTCACCCCTCCACTTT.

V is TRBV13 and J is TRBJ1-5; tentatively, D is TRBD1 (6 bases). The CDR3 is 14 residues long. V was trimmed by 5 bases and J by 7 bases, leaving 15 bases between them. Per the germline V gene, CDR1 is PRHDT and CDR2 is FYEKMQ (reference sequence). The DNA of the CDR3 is TGTGCCAGCAGCCACGGACAGCGGGGCCAGCCCCAGCATTTT. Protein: CASSHGQRGQPQHF. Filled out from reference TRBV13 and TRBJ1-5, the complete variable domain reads AAGVIQSPRHLIKEKRETATLKCYPIPRHDTVYWYQQGPGQDPQFLISFYEKMQSDKGSIPDRFSAQQFSDYHSELNMSSLELGDSALYFCASSHGQRGQPQHFGDGTRLSIL.

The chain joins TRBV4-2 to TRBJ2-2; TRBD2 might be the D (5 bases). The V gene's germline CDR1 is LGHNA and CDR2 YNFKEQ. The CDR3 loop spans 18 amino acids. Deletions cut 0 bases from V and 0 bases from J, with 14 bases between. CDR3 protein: CASSQEPSRGANTGELFF. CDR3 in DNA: TGTGCCAGCAGCCAAGAGCCTAGCCGCGGCGCGAACACCGGGGAGCTGTTTTTT.

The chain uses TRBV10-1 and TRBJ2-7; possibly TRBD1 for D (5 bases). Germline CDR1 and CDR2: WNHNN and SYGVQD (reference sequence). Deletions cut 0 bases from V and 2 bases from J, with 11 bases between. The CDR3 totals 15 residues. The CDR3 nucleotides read TGCGCCAGCAGTGAGTCGACGGACACCACCTACGAGCAGTACTTC. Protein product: CASSESTDTTYEQYF.

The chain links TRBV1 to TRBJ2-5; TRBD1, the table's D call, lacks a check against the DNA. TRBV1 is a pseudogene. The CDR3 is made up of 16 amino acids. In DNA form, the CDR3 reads TGCACCAGCAGCCAAAGACTGCGCCAGGGGCGGGCGTCCCAGTACTTC. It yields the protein CTSSQRLRQGRASQYF.